This T cell receptor (beta chain) came from a study of T cell responses to AZD1222 COVID-19 vaccine. Here immunoSEQ multiplex PCR was the method, and the copy in TCRdb shows in-frame clones only, minus some. Of around 110,000 clones in the sample, more than 85% were seen once. After removal of 1 base from V and 5 bases from J, the junction contained 7 bases not matched to a gene. The germline CDR1 and CDR2 sequences are LNHDA and SQIVND (reference sequence). CDR3 length equals 16 residues. V and J are TRBV19 and TRBJ2-3; TRBD2 agrees at 9 bases. This receptor was obtained from an adult in good health. The material sequenced was peripheral blood, taken on day 0 of AZD1222 vaccination. The CDR3 sequence: CASSIGASGIRDTQYF. The CDR3 DNA sequence: TGTGCCAGTAGTATAGGGGCTAGCGGGATCAGAGATACGCAGTATTTT.